The 8 T cell receptor beta chains below all came from one sample that was sequenced in a study of cytomegalovirus exposure and HLA in healthy donors. The method was immunoSEQ multiplex PCR; TCRdb's version includes in-frame clones alone and lacks a portion of them. This table has about 250,000 clones, less than 90% appearing once. The sequencing input was PBMCs. The receptor set was obtained from a man aged 18 to 30 in good health and CMV-seropositive.

This chain connects TRBV4-2 to TRBJ2-3, with TRBD2 as a possible D gene (5 bases). The germline V gene encodes CDR1 LGHNA and CDR2 YNFKEQ. Trimming left V 4 bases short and J 4 bases short, with 12 bases between. This CDR3 is 14 amino acids long. CDR3 amino acids: CASSLNVLADTQYF. CDR3 DNA: TGTGCCAGCAGCCTAAACGTACTAGCAGATACGCAGTATTTT.

CDR3 nucleotide sequence: TGTGCCAGTAGTTATGGCGGTACCTACAATGAGCAGTTCTTC. This encodes CASSYGGTYNEQFF. This rearrangement joins TRBV19 to TRBJ2-1; D call uncertain. The germline V and J ends were trimmed by 5 bases and 2 bases, with 10 bases remaining between them. This CDR3 region has 14 residues. In germline, CDR1 is LNHDA, CDR2 SQIVND (reference sequence).

The chain uses TRBV25-1 and TRBJ1-5; D remains unclear. The CDR3 is 12 residues long. Trimming pared 3 bases from V and 7 bases from J, leaving 7 bases between. Germline V lookup: CDR1 MGHDK, CDR2 SYGVNS. This chain's CDR3 is CASSEGSQPQHF. In DNA form, the CDR3 reads TGTGCCAGCAGTGAGGGCTCCCAGCCCCAGCATTTT.

The CDR3 reads CASSYGQGADTQYF. The CDR3 DNA is TGTGCCAGCAGTTACGGCCAGGGCGCAGATACGCAGTATTTT. The V call is TRBV6-5, the J call TRBJ2-3; weak D call: TRBD1 (5 bases). The V gene lost 2 bases and the J gene lost 4 bases, with 10 bases spanning the gap. Looked up from germline, CDR1 is MNHEY and CDR2 is SVGAGI. CDR3 length: 14 residues.

The chain has TRBV7-8 and TRBJ2-1, with TRBD2 identical over 14 bases. V was pared by 4 bases and J by 10 bases, with 9 bases of the junction left unmatched. CDR3 size: 16 residues. Germline CDR1 is SGHVS and CDR2 is FQNEAQ. The CDR3: CASSYAGLAGVGEQFF. The CDR3 DNA sequence: TGTGCCAGCAGCTATGCGGGACTAGCGGGAGTAGGAGAGCAGTTCTTC.

The rearrangement uses TRBV7-9 and TRBJ2-2; D is unclear. The CDR3 extends over 11 amino acids. Trimming cost V 5 bases and J 7 bases, with 5 bases left between them. Germline assignment: CDR1 SEHNR and CDR2 FQNEAQ (reference sequence). The CDR3 loop reads CASSAYGELFF. CDR3 DNA: TGTGCCAGCAGCGCATACGGGGAGCTGTTTTTT.

Only a few counts were recorded for this clone. The V and J genes are TRBV7-9 and TRBJ1-1, with 9 positions matching TRBD1. There are 15 residues in the CDR3. V lost 5 bases, J lost 7 bases, and 11 bases stayed unmatched. CDR1 is SEHNR and CDR2 is FQNEAQ in the germline V gene (reference sequence). The CDR3 DNA reads TGTGCCAGCAGCACATACTCCGGGACAGGGTATGAAGCTTTCTTT. This gives the protein CASSTYSGTGYEAFF.

This chain's CDR3 is CASLYPSGDRHEQFF. CDR3 nucleotide sequence: TGTGCCAGCTTGTACCCTTCGGGAGATAGACATGAGCAGTTCTTC. The chain has TRBV28 and TRBJ2-1, with a tentative D call TRBD2 (6 bases). The germline V gene has CDR1 MDHEN and CDR2 SYDVKM. V lost 8 bases, J lost 8 bases, and 22 bases lay in between. This CDR3 is built from 15 residues.